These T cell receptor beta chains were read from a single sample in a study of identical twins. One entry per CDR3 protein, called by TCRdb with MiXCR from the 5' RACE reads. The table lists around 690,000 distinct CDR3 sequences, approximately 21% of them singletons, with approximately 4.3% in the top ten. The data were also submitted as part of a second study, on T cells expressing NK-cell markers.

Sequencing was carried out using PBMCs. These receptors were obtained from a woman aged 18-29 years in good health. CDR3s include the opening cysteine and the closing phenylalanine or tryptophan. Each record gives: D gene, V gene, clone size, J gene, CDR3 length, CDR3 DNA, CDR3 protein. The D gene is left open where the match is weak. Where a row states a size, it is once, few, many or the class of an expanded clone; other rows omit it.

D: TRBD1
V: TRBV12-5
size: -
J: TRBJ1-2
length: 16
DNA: TGTGCTAGTGGTTTGTCCCGGGACAGCCCCAACTATGGCTACACCTTC
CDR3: CASGLSRDSPNYGYTF

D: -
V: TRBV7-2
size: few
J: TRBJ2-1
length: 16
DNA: TGTGCCAGCAGCTTAGTGGGGGGAGTAGGATACAATGAGCAGTTCTTC
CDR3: CASSLVGGVGYNEQFF

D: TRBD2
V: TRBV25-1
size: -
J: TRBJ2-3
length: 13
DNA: TGTGCCTTTGAGGGGAGGGAGTCAGATACGCAGTATTTT
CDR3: CAFEGRESDTQYF

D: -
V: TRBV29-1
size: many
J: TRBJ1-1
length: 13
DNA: TGCAGCGCCACCGACAGGCGCAACACTGAAGCTTTCTTT
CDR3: CSATDRRNTEAFF

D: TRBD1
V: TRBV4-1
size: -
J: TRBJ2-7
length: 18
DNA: TGCGCCAGCAGCCCTCACGCGTACAGGGGGTTTAACTCCTACGAGCAGTACTTC
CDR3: CASSPHAYRGFNSYEQYF

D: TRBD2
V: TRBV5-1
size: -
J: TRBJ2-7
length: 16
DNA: TGCGCCAGCAGCTTGGACCCCACTAGCGGGAGTCCCGAGCAGTACTTC
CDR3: CASSLDPTSGSPEQYF

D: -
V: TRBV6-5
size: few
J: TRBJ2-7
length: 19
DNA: TGTGCCAGCAGTTATCCCACCGGGAACGGGCAGGGACCTACCTACGAGCAGTACTTC
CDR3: CASSYPTGNGQGPTYEQYF

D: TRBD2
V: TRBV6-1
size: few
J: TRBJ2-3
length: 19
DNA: TGTGCCAGCAGTGAAGCGCTCTTGGTCGGGGGGTCTAGCACAGATACGCAGTATTTT
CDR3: CASSEALLVGGSSTDTQYF

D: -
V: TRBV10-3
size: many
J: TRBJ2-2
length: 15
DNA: TGTGCCGTCTGTGACCGGAACGCGAACACCGGGGAGCTGTTTTTT
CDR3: CAVCDRNANTGELFF

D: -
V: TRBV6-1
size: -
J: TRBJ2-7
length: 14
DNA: TGTGCCAGCAGCCCCGACTCCGGGGCCTACGAGCAGTACTTC
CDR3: CASSPDSGAYEQYF

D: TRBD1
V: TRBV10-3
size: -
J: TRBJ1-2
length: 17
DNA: TGTGCCATCAGTGAGTCCCCTCTATCGACAGGGGCGGCTGGCTACACCTTC
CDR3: CAISESPLSTGAAGYTF

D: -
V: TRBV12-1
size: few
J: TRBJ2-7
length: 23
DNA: TGTGCCAGCAGCTACTATGTTTATGTCGTCGACCTCAACCGGGACAGGGGGTCCTACGAGCAGTACTTC
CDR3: CASSYYVYVVDLNRDRGSYEQYF

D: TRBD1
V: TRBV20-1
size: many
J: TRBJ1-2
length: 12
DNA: TGCAGTGCTAGTCGGGACAGCTATGGCTACACCTTC
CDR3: CSASRDSYGYTF

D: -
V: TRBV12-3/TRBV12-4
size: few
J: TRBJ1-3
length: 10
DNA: TGTGCCATCGGTGGAAACACCATATATTTT
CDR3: CAIGGNTIYF

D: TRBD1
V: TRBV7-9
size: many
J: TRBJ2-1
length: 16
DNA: TGTGCCAGCAGCATATATACGGGACAGGGCCGCAATGAGCAGTTCTTC
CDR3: CASSIYTGQGRNEQFF

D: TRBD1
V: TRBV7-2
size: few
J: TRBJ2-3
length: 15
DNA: TGTGCCAGCAGCTGGACAGGGGGCATGACAGATACGCAGTATTTT
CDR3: CASSWTGGMTDTQYF

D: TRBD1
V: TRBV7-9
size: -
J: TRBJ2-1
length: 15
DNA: TGTGCCAGCAGTTCCCCCGGGACAGGGGTAAATGAGCAGTTCTTC
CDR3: CASSSPGTGVNEQFF